What follows is one T cell receptor beta chain and its context. The antigen is unknown. V gave up 9 bases and J gave up 6 bases, with 17 bases separating them. Germline V gene lookup returns CDR1 MNHEY and CDR2 SVGAGI. This CDR3 contains 13 residues. The sample belongs to a study of cytomegalovirus exposure and HLA in healthy donors. PCR amplification relied on 60 Vbeta primers (plus 13 Jbeta primers). Some clones are missing from TCRdb's copy, which holds only in-frame ones; the method was immunoSEQ multiplex PCR. The sample includes 150,000 to 200,000 clones, roughly 78% of them seen just once. Whole-study findings and limits: V- and J-gene trimming of TCR beta was linked (in a later analysis) to a missense DCLRE1C variant.

The sequenced sample consisted of PBMCs. The chain joins TRBV6-5 to TRBJ1-2, with D unclear. This TCR was sampled from a woman in her 30s in good health and CMV-seronegative. As DNA, the CDR3 is TGTGCCAGTGGCCTGTTCGGTCGGGATGGCTACACCTTC. Translating it yields CASGLFGRDGYTF.